The T cell receptor (beta chain) described here comes from a study of blood T cells in healthy people across ages. Regarding the study as a whole: Older age coincided with a roughly linear decline in TCR beta diversity per million T cells.

A second about 7 to 12 cycle PCR used barcoded and J-beta primers. TCRdb processed the 5' RACE reads anew with MiXCR; each CDR3 protein has one entry. The table has some 900,000 distinct CDR3 sequences, under 50% seen once. Note on this clonotype: Its specificity is unknown.

This TCR came from a man younger than 45 in good health. Sequencing input: blood.

CDR3 region: CASSSGVDDKNIQYF. CDR3 coding DNA: TGTGCCAGCAGTTCAGGGGTAGATGACAAAAACATTCAGTACTTC. The chain joins TRBV6-5 to TRBJ2-4; a possible D gene is TRBD1 (6 bases). The V end lost 4 bases, the J end lost 3 bases, and 13 bases lay between the germline ends. In germline, CDR1 is MNHEY, CDR2 SVGAGI. This CDR3 is 15 amino acids long.